The present entry profiles one TCR beta chain with its context. Its specificity is not known. TCRdb keeps only in-frame clones here, not all; method: immunoSEQ multiplex PCR. The sample lists around 17,000 clones; 70% to 90% were seen once. This sample was included in a study of tumor-infiltrating lymphocytes in localized non-small cell lung cancer. The overall study: Each patient gave resected tumor and non-adjacent uninvolved lung tissue.

Findings and limits, study-wide: Technical variation could not be separated from intratumor heterogeneity here. Compared with uninvolved lung, tumors showed higher T cell infiltration by TCRbeta sequencing.

The TCR was taken from a human donor with non-small cell lung cancer. What was sequenced was uninvolved lung tissue not adjacent to the tumor.

DNA for the CDR3: TGTGCCAGCAGCCCCAGGACTAGCCCATTGGGAGAGACCCAGTACTTC. It is translated as CASSPRTSPLGETQYF. This chain links TRBV9 with TRBJ2-5; 8 bases agree with TRBD2. Trimming took 4 bases from V and 4 from J; bases not matched to a gene: 12. CDR1 and CDR2 (germline): SGDLS, YYNGEE. The CDR3 covers 16 residues.